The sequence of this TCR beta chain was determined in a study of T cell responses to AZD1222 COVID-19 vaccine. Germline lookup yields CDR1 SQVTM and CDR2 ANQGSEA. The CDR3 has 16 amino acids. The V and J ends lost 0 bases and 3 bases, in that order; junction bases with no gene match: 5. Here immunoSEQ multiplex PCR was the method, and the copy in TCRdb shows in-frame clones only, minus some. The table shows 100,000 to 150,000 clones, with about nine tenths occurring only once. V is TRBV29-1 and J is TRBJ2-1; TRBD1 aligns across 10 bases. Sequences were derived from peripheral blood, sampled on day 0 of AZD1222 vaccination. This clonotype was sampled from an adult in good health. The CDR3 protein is CSVEEQGTGVYNEQFF. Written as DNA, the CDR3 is TGCAGCGTTGAAGAACAGGGGACAGGGGTCTACAATGAGCAGTTCTTC.